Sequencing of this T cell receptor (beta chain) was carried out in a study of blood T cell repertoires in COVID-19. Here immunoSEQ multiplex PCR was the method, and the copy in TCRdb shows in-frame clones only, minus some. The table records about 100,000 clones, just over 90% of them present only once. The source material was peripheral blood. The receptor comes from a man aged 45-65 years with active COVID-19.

The CDR3 loop reads CASSPIPTASGNTIYF. The CDR3 DNA follows: TGCGCCAGCAGCCCCATCCCAACTGCCTCTGGAAACACCATATATTTT. The rearrangement joins TRBV4-1 to TRBJ1-3; no clear D. V lost 4 bases and J 0 bases, leaving 13 bases between the germline ends. The CDR3 totals 16 residues. Per the germline V gene, CDR1 is MGHRA and CDR2 is YSYEKL.